The 30 T cell receptor beta chains in this list originate from one sample, sequenced in a study of CD8+ T cells in alopecia areata. RNA, once extracted, was reverse transcribed into cDNA for use as the sequencing template. TCRdb's copy holds only in-frame clones and misses some; the assay was immunoSEQ multiplex PCR. Here the sample spans about 200,000 clones, approximately 60% being singletons. Noted treatment: oral pan-JAK inhibitor, 5-10 mg twice daily. Sequences were derived from CD4+ T cells sorted from blood, sampled at week 4, from a patient treated with tofacitinib. The receptors originated from a human donor with alopecia areata.

V and J are TRBV7-9 and TRBJ2-1; D might be TRBD2 (5 bases). Germline loops: CDR1 SEHNR, CDR2 FQNEAQ (reference sequence). This CDR3 has 13 residues. The V end was cut by 3 bases, the J end by 5 bases, with 8 bases between. The CDR3 protein is CASSLTGDNEQFF. The CDR3 DNA reads TGTGCCAGCAGCTTGACCGGGGACAATGAGCAGTTCTTC.

The sample holds a few counts of this clone. This chain links TRBV28 with TRBJ2-3, with TRBD2 as a possible D gene (5 bases). Germline V lookup: CDR1 MDHEN, CDR2 SYDVKM. V was clipped by 7 bases and J by 0 bases, with 17 bases between them. CDR3 length: 16 residues. The DNA for the CDR3 is TGTGCCAGCATTAACAGTCGGGATCCTAGCACAGATACGCAGTATTTT. Protein sequence: CASINSRDPSTDTQYF.

The chain carries TRBV6-5 and TRBJ2-3; perhaps TRBD1 as D (6 bases). The V gene lost 4 bases and the J gene lost 8 bases, with 19 bases spanning the gap. The CDR3 extends over 15 amino acids. From germline, CDR1 is MNHEY and CDR2 SVGAGI. CDR3 sequence (DNA): TGTGCCAGCAGTTCCCGGGACACCTACTCGGGTACGCAGTATTTT. It yields the protein CASSSRDTYSGTQYF.

This clone was seen a few times. The V and J genes are TRBV5-4 and TRBJ2-2, with TRBD2 matching over 9 bases. The ends lost 7 bases at V and 0 bases at J; junction bases unmatched: 4. This CDR3 is 15 amino acids long. The germline CDR1 and CDR2 sequences are SGHNT and YYREEE (reference sequence). In DNA form, the CDR3 reads TGTGCCAGCCAGACTAGCGGACCGAACACCGGGGAGCTGTTTTTT. Its translation is CASQTSGPNTGELFF.

V is TRBV28 and J is TRBJ2-3; D possibly corresponds to TRBD2 (5 bases). Germline values: CDR1 MDHEN, CDR2 SYDVKM. The CDR3 totals 12 residues. Trimming shortened V by 6 bases and J by 7 bases, and 11 bases separated the two germline ends. The CDR3 loop reads CASSDPGYTQYF. CDR3 DNA sequence: TGTGCCAGCAGCGATCCGGGGTATACGCAGTATTTT.

The genes are TRBV29-1 and TRBJ1-5; possible D gene TRBD1, 5 bases. CDR3 length: 13 amino acids. The germline V and J ends were trimmed by 6 bases and 0 bases, with 9 bases remaining between them. CDR1 is SQVTM and CDR2 is ANQGSEA in the germline V gene. Written as DNA, the CDR3 is TGCAGCGTCCAGGGTTATAGCAATCAGCCCCAGCATTTT. Translating it yields CSVQGYSNQPQHF.

The rearrangement joins TRBV7-9 to TRBJ1-2; TRBD1 might be the D (5 bases). The CDR3 extends over 12 amino acids. The germline gives CDR1 SEHNR, CDR2 FQNEAQ (reference sequence). The germline V and J ends were trimmed by 5 bases and 8 bases, with 12 bases remaining between them. For the CDR3, the DNA is TGTGCCAGCAGCCCCGGGACTTTCGGCTACACCTTC. Translated: CASSPGTFGYTF.

This clone was seen once. The chain combines TRBV30 with TRBJ1-5; the D gene is possibly TRBD1 (6 bases). Trimming left V 2 bases short and J 6 bases short, with 11 bases between. This CDR3 is 13 amino acids long. Germline CDR1 GTSNPN, CDR2 SVGIG (reference sequence). This CDR3 reads CAWSTGLFQPQHF. The CDR3 coding sequence is TGTGCCTGGAGTACAGGGCTCTTTCAGCCCCAGCATTTT.

The CDR3 loop is CASSPRISGNTEAFF. The CDR3 nucleotides read TGTGCCAGCAGCCCCCGTATCTCCGGGAACACTGAAGCTTTCTTT. The V gene is TRBV7-9, the J gene TRBJ1-1; D gene unclear. The CDR3 sequence is 15 residues long. Germline assignment: CDR1 SEHNR and CDR2 FQNEAQ (reference sequence). Deletions cut 5 bases from V and 1 base from J, with 14 bases between.

V and J are TRBV2 and TRBJ2-3; D is undetermined. The V end was cut by 7 bases, the J end by 4 bases, with 9 bases between. The germline CDR1 and CDR2 sequences are SNHLY and FYNNEI. The CDR3 totals 12 residues. CDR3 residues: CASTDQSDTQYF. DNA of the CDR3: TGTGCCAGCACCGACCAGTCAGATACGCAGTATTTT.

The chain joins TRBV2 to TRBJ1-5; D not resolved. The germline V gene encodes CDR1 SNHLY and CDR2 FYNNEI. The CDR3 consists of 13 residues. V was clipped by 6 bases and J by 0 bases, with 6 bases between them. CDR3 DNA sequence: TGTGCCAGCAGCCCCAATAGCAATCAGCCCCAGCATTTT. Translation: CASSPNSNQPQHF.

There are a few counts of this clone. Different DNA sequences within this sample yield the same CDR3. V gene TRBV5-1 combines with J gene TRBJ2-5; D call uncertain. Per the germline V gene, CDR1 is SGHRS and CDR2 is YFSETQ. CDR3 length: 15 amino acids. V shed 0 bases and J shed 2 bases, with 11 bases lying between them. The CDR3 spells CASSLEARLQETQYF. The CDR3 nucleotides read TGCGCCAGCAGCTTGGAAGCCAGGCTTCAAGAGACCCAGTACTTC.

The chain joins TRBV6-1 to TRBJ1-1; no firm D call. CDR3 size: 15 residues. V lost 3 bases to trimming and J lost 1 base, with 12 bases between them. In germline, CDR1 is MNHNS, CDR2 SASEGT. The CDR3 loop is CASSESSTWNTEAFF. Written as DNA, the CDR3 is TGTGCCAGCAGTGAGTCTAGTACGTGGAACACTGAAGCTTTCTTT.

V gene TRBV7-2 combines with J gene TRBJ2-2; the D gene is possibly TRBD2 (6 bases). The CDR3 length is 16 residues. The germline CDR1 and CDR2 sequences are SGHTA and FQGNSA. The V and J ends lost 5 bases and 1 base respectively, with 14 bases between them. CDR3 amino acids: CASSRSSGGNTGELFF. CDR3 in DNA: TGTGCCAGCAGCCGGAGTTCCGGGGGGAACACCGGGGAGCTGTTTTTT.

The chain carries TRBV7-9 and TRBJ1-5; unclear D gene. This CDR3 is 12 amino acids long. V was trimmed by 2 bases and J by 6 bases, leaving 5 bases between them. Germline CDR1 and CDR2: SEHNR and FQNEAQ (reference sequence). CDR3 region: CASSLTSQPQHF. CDR3 in DNA: TGTGCCAGCAGCTTAACCTCTCAGCCCCAGCATTTT.

CDR3 in amino acids: CASSSIGTPWAAGELFF. The CDR3 DNA reads TGTGCCAGCAGCTCTATTGGGACACCTTGGGCAGCCGGGGAGCTGTTTTTT. The chain couples TRBV5-6 to TRBJ2-2, with D perhaps matching TRBD1 (6 bases). Germline CDR1 is SGHDT and CDR2 is YYEEEE. The germline V and J ends were trimmed by 3 bases and 6 bases, with 21 bases remaining between them. The CDR3 runs 17 residues.

The chain has TRBV2 and TRBJ1-2, with 7 bases aligning to TRBD1. In germline, CDR1 is SNHLY, CDR2 FYNNEI. The CDR3 sequence is 13 residues long. Trimming removed 5 bases from V and 5 bases from J; junction bases left unmatched: 5. This CDR3 reads CASSPGTVYGYTF. For the CDR3, the DNA is TGTGCCAGCAGTCCCGGGACAGTTTATGGCTACACCTTC.

This chain connects TRBV4-2 to TRBJ1-6; D is unclear. Trimming took 4 bases from V and 11 from J, leaving 12 bases between them. Germline CDR1 reads LGHNA; CDR2 reads YNFKEQ. The CDR3 length is 13 residues. CDR3 nucleotides: TGTGCCAGCAGCCTCCGATCGGAACCACCCCTCCACTTT. Protein product: CASSLRSEPPLHF.

Comments on this clone: The sample has other DNA sequences that encode this CDR3 too. The genes are TRBV29-1 and TRBJ2-5; TRBD2 is a possible D gene (6 bases). CDR1 is SQVTM and CDR2 is ANQGSEA in the germline V gene. CDR3 length: 13 residues. The V gene lost 2 bases and the J gene lost 5 bases, with 12 bases spanning the gap. CDR3 loop: CSVERGGWETQYF. DNA for the CDR3: TGCAGCGTTGAACGGGGAGGTTGGGAGACCCAGTACTTC.

The V gene is TRBV5-1, the J gene TRBJ1-2, with a weak D call TRBD1 (6 bases). V lost 0 bases, J lost 2 bases, and 11 bases lay in between. CDR3 size: 15 residues. Germline-derived CDR1 and CDR2 are SGHRS and YFSETQ. CDR3 bases: TGCGCCAGCAGCTTGGTTCTGGGGGCGAACTATGGCTACACCTTC. Translation: CASSLVLGANYGYTF.

The V gene is TRBV29-1, the J gene TRBJ2-3; maybe TRBD2 (5 bases). CDR1 is SQVTM, CDR2 ANQGSEA, per germline. The CDR3 extends over 11 amino acids. The ends were cut back, 6 bases at V and 14 bases at J, with 18 bases in the middle. CDR3 in DNA: TGCAGCGTACTAGAGGGCCGACCACCGTATTTT. It specifies CSVLEGRPPYF.

V is TRBV18 and J is TRBJ1-2; the D gene is possibly TRBD1 (6 bases). V was cut by 1 base and J by 8 bases, with 14 bases left in between. This CDR3 region has 14 residues. CDR1 KGHSH and CDR2 LQKENI come from the germline V gene. The CDR3 DNA reads as TGTGCCAGCTCACCACTTTACAGGGCTGGCGGCTACACCTTC. It encodes CASSPLYRAGGYTF.

The genes are TRBV7-2 and TRBJ2-3; D is unclear. This CDR3 region has 15 residues. Trimming stripped 5 bases from V and 0 bases from J, with 12 bases between. Germline V gene data show CDR1 as SGHTA and CDR2 as FQGNSA. CDR3 DNA sequence: TGTGCCAGCAGCCGCAGTTTGCCTAGCACAGATACGCAGTATTTT. Its protein is CASSRSLPSTDTQYF.

Note on this clone: In the same sample, other DNA sequences code for this CDR3. The rearrangement links TRBV29-1 to TRBJ1-1; no clear D. The CDR3 totals 12 residues. CDR1 SQVTM and CDR2 ANQGSEA come from the germline V gene. The germline V and J ends were trimmed by 3 bases and 0 bases, with 5 bases remaining between them. Here the CDR3 reads CSVDGLNTEAFF. In nucleotides, the CDR3 is TGCAGCGTTGATGGACTGAACACTGAAGCTTTCTTT.

This chain connects TRBV29-1 to TRBJ2-7; TRBD2 might be the D (5 bases). Germline V gene sequence: CDR1 SQVTM, CDR2 ANQGSEA. Between the trimmed V and J ends, which lost 6 bases and 5 bases, there was a span of 17 bases. The CDR3 sequence is 13 residues long. The CDR3 loop is CSVRRSPFDEQYF. The CDR3 DNA sequence: TGCAGCGTCCGGAGGAGCCCGTTCGACGAGCAGTACTTC.

This chain uses TRBV5-1 with TRBJ2-2; D remains ambiguous. V was clipped by 2 bases and J by 9 bases, with 14 bases between them. Looked up from germline, CDR1 is SGHRS and CDR2 is YFSETQ. The CDR3 totals 14 residues. CDR3 amino acids: CASSFGSAERELFF. CDR3 DNA: TGCGCCAGCAGCTTCGGGTCCGCGGAAAGGGAGCTGTTTTTT.

In this sample, this clone turned up a few times. The gene calls are TRBV28 and TRBJ2-7; the match to TRBD1 covers 9 bases. The CDR3 length is 15 residues. Germline V gene lookup returns CDR1 MDHEN and CDR2 SYDVKM. Trimming cost V 6 bases and J 7 bases; bases outside gene matches: 13. In DNA form, the CDR3 reads TGTGCCAGCAGAACCACCGGGACAGGGAAGGGAGAGCAGTACTTC. Protein: CASRTTGTGKGEQYF.

This clone turned up a few times. J is TRBJ1-3 and V is TRBV27; possibly TRBD1 for D (5 bases). The ends were cut back, 4 bases at V and 0 bases at J, with 7 bases in the middle. The CDR3 sequence is 14 residues long. Per the germline V gene, CDR1 is MNHEY and CDR2 is SMNVEV (reference sequence). This CDR3 is CASSSGTSGNTIYF. CDR3 in DNA: TGTGCCAGCAGTTCGGGGACCTCTGGAAACACCATATATTTT.

V gene TRBV4-1 combines with J gene TRBJ1-2; D perhaps matches TRBD1 (5 bases). The germline gives CDR1 MGHRA, CDR2 YSYEKL. V was clipped by 3 bases and J by 4 bases, with 24 bases between them. This CDR3 spans 18 amino acids. In nucleotides, the CDR3 is TGCGCCAGCAGCCACTCCCTACGGGACCGAGTCCTCATCTATGGCTACACCTTC. This encodes CASSHSLRDRVLIYGYTF.

The CDR3 spells CSVAGGQGPEAQYF. The CDR3 DNA sequence: TGCAGCGTTGCGGGGGGACAGGGGCCTGAGGCGCAGTATTTT. V is TRBV29-1 and J is TRBJ2-3, with 10 positions matching TRBD1. The V segment lost 4 bases and the J segment 10 bases; nucleotides outside the gene matches: 11. The CDR3 length is 14 residues. In germline, CDR1 is SQVTM, CDR2 ANQGSEA.